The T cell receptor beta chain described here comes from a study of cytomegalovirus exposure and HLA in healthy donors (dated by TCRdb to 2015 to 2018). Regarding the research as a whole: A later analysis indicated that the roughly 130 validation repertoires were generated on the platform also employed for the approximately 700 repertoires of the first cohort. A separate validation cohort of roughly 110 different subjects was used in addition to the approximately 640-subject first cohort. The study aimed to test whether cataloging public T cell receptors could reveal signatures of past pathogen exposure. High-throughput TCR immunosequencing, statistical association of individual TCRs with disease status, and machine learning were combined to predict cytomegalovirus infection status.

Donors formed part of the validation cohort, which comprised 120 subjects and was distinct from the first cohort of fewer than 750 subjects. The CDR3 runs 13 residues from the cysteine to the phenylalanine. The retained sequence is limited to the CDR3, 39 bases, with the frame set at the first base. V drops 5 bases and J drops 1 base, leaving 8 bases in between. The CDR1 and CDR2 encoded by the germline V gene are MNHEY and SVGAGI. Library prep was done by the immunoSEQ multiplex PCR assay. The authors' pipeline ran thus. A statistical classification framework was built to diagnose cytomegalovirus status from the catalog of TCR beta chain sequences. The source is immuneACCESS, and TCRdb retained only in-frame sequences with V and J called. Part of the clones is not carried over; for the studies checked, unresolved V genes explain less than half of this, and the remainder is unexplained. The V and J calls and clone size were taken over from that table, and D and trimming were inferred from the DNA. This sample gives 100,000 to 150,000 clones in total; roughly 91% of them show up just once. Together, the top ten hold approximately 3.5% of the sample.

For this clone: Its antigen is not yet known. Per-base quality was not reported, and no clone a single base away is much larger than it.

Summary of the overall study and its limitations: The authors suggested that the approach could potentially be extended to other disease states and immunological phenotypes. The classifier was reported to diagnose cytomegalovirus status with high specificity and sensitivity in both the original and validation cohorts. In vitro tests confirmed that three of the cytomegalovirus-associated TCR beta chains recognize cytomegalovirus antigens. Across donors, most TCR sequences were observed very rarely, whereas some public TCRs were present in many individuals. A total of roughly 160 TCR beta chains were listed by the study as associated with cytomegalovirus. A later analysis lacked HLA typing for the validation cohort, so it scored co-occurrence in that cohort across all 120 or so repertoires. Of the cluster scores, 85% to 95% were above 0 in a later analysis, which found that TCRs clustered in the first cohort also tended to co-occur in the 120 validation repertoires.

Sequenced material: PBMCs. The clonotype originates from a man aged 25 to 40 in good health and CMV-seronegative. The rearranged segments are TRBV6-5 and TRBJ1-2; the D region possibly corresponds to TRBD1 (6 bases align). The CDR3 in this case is CASSTDSNYGYTF. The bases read TGTGCCAGCAGTACGGACAGTAACTATGGCTACACCTTC.